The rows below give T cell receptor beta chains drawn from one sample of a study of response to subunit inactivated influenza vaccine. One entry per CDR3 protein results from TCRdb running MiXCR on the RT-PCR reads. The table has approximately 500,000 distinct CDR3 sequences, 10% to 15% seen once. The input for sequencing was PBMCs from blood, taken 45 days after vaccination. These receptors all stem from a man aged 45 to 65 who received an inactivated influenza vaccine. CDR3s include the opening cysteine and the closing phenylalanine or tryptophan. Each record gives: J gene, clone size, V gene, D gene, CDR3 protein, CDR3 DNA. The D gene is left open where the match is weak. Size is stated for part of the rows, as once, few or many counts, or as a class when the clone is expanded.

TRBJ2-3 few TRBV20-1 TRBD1 CSAERDSRTDTQYF TGCAGTGCAGAAAGGGACAGCCGCACAGATACGCAGTATTTT
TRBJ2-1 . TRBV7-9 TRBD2 CASTVERETYNEQFF TGTGCCAGCACCGTTGAGCGGGAGACCTACAATGAGCAGTTCTTC
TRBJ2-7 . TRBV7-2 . CASSLSRGGAYEQYF TGTGCCAGCAGCTTAAGCCGCGGAGGTGCCTACGAGCAGTACTTC
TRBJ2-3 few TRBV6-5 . CASSSGGLGDTQYF TGTGCCAGCAGTTCGGGGGGCCTGGGAGATACGCAGTATTTT
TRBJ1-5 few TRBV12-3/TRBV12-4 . CASSYPPMRGRFFGGQPQHF TGTGCCAGCAGTTACCCCCCTATGAGGGGCCGATTCTTTGGGGGTCAGCCCCAGCATTTT
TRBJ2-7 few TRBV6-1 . CASSPRSSYEQYF TGTGCCAGCAGTCCCAGGAGCTCCTACGAGCAGTACTTC
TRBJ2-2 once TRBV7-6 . CASSLIGGRSGELFF TGTGCCAGCAGCTTAATCGGAGGGAGGTCCGGGGAGCTGTTTTTT
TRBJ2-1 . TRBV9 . CASSVGWRNSYNEQFF TGTGCCAGCAGCGTAGGTTGGAGAAACTCCTACAATGAGCAGTTCTTC
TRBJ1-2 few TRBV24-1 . CATSESDRRHGYTF TGTGCCACCAGTGAATCGGACAGAAGACATGGCTACACCTTC
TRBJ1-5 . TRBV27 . CASSPNGRGVANQPQHF TGTGCCAGCAGTCCCAACGGGCGAGGAGTAGCAAATCAGCCCCAGCATTTT
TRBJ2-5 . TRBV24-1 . CATSVEGFETQYF TGTGCCACCAGTGTCGAAGGGTTCGAGACCCAGTACTTC
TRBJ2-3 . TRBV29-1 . CSVEGWVMALGGGTDTQYF TGCAGCGTTGAAGGGTGGGTGATGGCCTTAGGCGGTGGCACAGATACGCAGTATTTT
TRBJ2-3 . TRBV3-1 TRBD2 CASSQDMWRTAGGRNTQYF TGTGCCAGCAGCCAAGATATGTGGAGAACAGCGGGAGGCAGAAATACGCAGTATTTT
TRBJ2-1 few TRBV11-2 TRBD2 CASSPTSGGFYNEQFF TGTGCCAGCAGCCCTACTAGCGGGGGTTTTTACAATGAGCAGTTCTTC
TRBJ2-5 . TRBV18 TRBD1 CASSTQGAWETQYF TGTGCCAGCTCGACTCAGGGGGCTTGGGAGACCCAGTACTTC
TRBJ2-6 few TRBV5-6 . CASSSDGNSGANVLTF TGTGCCAGCAGCTCTGACGGAAACTCTGGGGCCAACGTCCTGACTTTC
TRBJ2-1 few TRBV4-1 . CASSQDPWAGEQFF TGCGCCAGCAGCCAAGATCCGTGGGCTGGTGAGCAGTTCTTC
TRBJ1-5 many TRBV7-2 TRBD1 CASSLQGVGNQPQHF TGTGCCAGCAGCTTACAGGGGGTTGGCAATCAGCCCCAGCATTTT
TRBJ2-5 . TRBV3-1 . CASSQYGETQYF TGTGCCAGCAGCCAATACGGAGAGACCCAGTACTTC
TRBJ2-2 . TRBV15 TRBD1 CATSRGGHRGNTGELFF TGTGCCACCAGCAGAGGAGGCCACAGGGGGAACACCGGGGAGCTGTTTTTT
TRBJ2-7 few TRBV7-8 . CASSLESGATYEQYF TGTGCCAGCAGCTTAGAGTCAGGGGCTACCTACGAGCAGTACTTC
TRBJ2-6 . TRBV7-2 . CASSLGLFGANVLTF TGTGCCAGCAGCTTAGGACTATTTGGGGCCAACGTCCTGACTTTC
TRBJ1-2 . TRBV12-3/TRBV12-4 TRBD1 CASSPGQSQNYGYTF TGTGCCAGCAGTCCGGGACAGAGCCAAAACTATGGCTACACCTTC
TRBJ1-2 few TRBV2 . CASSATENYGYTF TGTGCCAGCAGCGCAACTGAGAACTATGGCTACACCTTC
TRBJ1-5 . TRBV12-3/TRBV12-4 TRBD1 CASSRRTGGSQPQHF TGTGCCAGCAGCCGAAGGACAGGGGGCTCACAGCCCCAGCATTTT
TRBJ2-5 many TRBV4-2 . CASSPRRGPRETQYF TGTGCCAGCAGCCCACGGCGGGGGCCGAGGGAGACCCAGTACTTC
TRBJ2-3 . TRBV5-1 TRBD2 CASSRGGLGGTDTQYF TGCGCCAGCAGCCGCGGGGGACTAGGGGGTACAGATACGCAGTATTTT
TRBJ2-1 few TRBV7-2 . CASSRDNYNEQFF TGTGCCAGCAGCCGGGATAACTACAATGAGCAGTTCTTC
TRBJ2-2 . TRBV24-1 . CATSDPAGGADNTGELFF TGTGCCACCAGTGATCCCGCCGGGGGTGCAGATAACACCGGGGAGCTGTTTTTT
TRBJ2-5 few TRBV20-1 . CSARQLGSLVETQYF TGCAGTGCCCGTCAACTAGGGAGCTTAGTGGAGACCCAGTACTTC
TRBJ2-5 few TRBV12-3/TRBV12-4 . CASTNSNQETQYF TGTGCCAGCACCAACAGCAACCAAGAGACCCAGTACTTC
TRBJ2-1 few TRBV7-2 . CASSLDRTGYNEQFF TGTGCCAGCAGCTTAGACCGGACTGGCTACAATGAGCAGTTCTTC
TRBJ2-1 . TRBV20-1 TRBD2 CSPSVAGEIEQFF TGCAGCCCTAGTGTAGCGGGAGAGATTGAGCAGTTCTTC
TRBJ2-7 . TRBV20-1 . CSAHSVGGEQYF TGCAGTGCCCATAGCGTTGGGGGCGAGCAGTACTTC
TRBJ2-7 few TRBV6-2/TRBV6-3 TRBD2 CASSRADSGLLYYEQYF TGTGCCAGCAGTCGAGCCGATTCGGGACTACTCTACTACGAGCAGTACTTC
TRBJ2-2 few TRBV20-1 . CSAGRQGSTGELFF TGCAGTGCAGGGCGGCAGGGCTCCACCGGGGAGCTGTTTTTT
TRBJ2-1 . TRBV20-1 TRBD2 CSARRAGGNHEQFF TGCAGTGCTAGACGAGCGGGAGGGAACCATGAGCAGTTCTTC
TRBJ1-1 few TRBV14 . CASSSGPYTEAFF TGTGCCAGCAGTTCCGGTCCGTACACTGAAGCTTTCTTT
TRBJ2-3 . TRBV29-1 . CSVATQGTDTQYF TGCAGCGTAGCTACACAGGGCACAGATACGCAGTATTTT
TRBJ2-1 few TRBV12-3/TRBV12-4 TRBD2 CASSLDRDGLAGGWGSYNEQFF TGTGCCAGCAGTTTAGACAGGGACGGACTAGCGGGGGGTTGGGGCTCCTACAATGAGCAGTTCTTC
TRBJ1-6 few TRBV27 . CASSLRRRTDAGSPLHF TGTGCCAGCAGTTTACGGAGACGGACCGACGCAGGTTCACCCCTCCACTTT
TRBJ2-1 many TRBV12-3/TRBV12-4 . CASSLKGGGVNEQFF TGTGCCAGCAGTTTGAAGGGGGGAGGGGTCAATGAGCAGTTCTTC
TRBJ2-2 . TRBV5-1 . CASSPGHRDAGELFF TGCGCCAGCAGCCCGGGACATCGGGACGCCGGGGAGCTGTTTTTT
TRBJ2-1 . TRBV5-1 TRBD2 CASSSGGLNYNEQFF TGCGCCAGCAGCTCGGGGGGACTCAACTACAATGAGCAGTTCTTC
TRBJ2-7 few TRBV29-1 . CSVGQGRGPYEQYF TGCAGCGTTGGGCAGGGAAGGGGCCCGTACGAGCAGTACTTC